This T cell receptor beta chain was sequenced during a study of CD4+ T cells in melanoma. Regarding this clone: The antigen remains unidentified.

Per germline, CDR1 SQVTM and CDR2 ANQGSEA. The J segment lost 8 bases and the V segment lost 0 bases, leaving 2 bases of the junction unmatched. This CDR3 spans 12 amino acids. TCRdb's copy holds only in-frame clones and misses some; the assay was immunoSEQ multiplex PCR. The repertoire holds 9,000 to 10,000 clones, with around 63% as singletons. The study, taken as a whole, reports: In melanoma, neoantigen-specific CD4+ T cells reportedly differed in differentiation state. CD8+ T cell, macrophage and B cell function reportedly correlated with neoantigen-specific CD4+ T cells.

This clonotype was sampled from a human donor with melanoma. The V call is TRBV29-1, the J call TRBJ1-2, with 8 bases lining up with TRBD1. The sample was peripheral blood. The CDR3 DNA is TGCAGCGTTGAAGATTCAGGGGGCGGCTACACCTTC. It yields the protein CSVEDSGGGYTF. Full variable domain (outside the CDR3, taken from reference TRBV29-1 and TRBJ1-2): SAVISQKPSRDICQRGTSLTIQCQVDSQVTMMFWYRQQPGQSLTLIATANQGSEATYESGFVIDKFPISRPNLTFSTLTVSNMSPEDSSIYLCSVEDSGGGYTFGSGTRLTVV.